The 9 T cell receptor beta chains below were found in one sample sequenced in a study of control samples from healthy donors and cancer patients. This table comes from immunoSEQ multiplex PCR, and its TCRdb copy is limited to in-frame clones, with some not included. This sample has 190,000 or so clones, with approximately 92% found just once. The sequencing input was blood. The receptors originated from a man aged 18 to 29 in good health.

The V call is TRBV14, the J call TRBJ1-2; tentatively, D is TRBD1 (6 bases). Germline V lookup: CDR1 SGHDN, CDR2 FVKESK. V gave up 4 bases and J gave up 13 bases, with 16 bases separating them. This CDR3 has 12 amino acids. CDR3 nucleotides: TGTGCCAGCAGCCTAAGGGGGGAAAAATCCACCTTC. Encoded protein: CASSLRGEKSTF.

This chain connects TRBV4-1 to TRBJ2-7; 11 bases are shared with TRBD1. J gave up 4 bases and V 1 base, and 3 bases lay outside the gene matches. The CDR3 runs to 15 residues. Germline CDR1 MGHRA, CDR2 YSYEKL. The CDR3 region is CASSQVGTGGYEQYF. The CDR3 nucleotides are TGCGCCAGCAGCCAAGTCGGGACAGGGGGGTACGAGCAGTACTTC.

J is TRBJ2-7 and V is TRBV3-1 (or the pseudogene TRBV3-2); either TRBD1 or TRBD2 may fit D (6 bases each). CDR1 and CDR2 (germline): LGHDT, YNNKEL (reference sequence). V was clipped by 5 bases and J by 5 bases, with 22 bases between them. The CDR3 covers 16 residues. In DNA form, the CDR3 reads TGTGCCAGCAGCTCCTATTGGGGGGCCGGAATCCACGAGCAGTACTTC. Its protein product is CASSSYWGAGIHEQYF.

The rearrangement links TRBV6-5 to TRBJ1-3; 9 bases map to TRBD1. CDR1 and CDR2 from the germline V gene are MNHEY and SVGAGI. With 5 bases clipped from V and 2 bases from J, the junction kept 4 bases outside the gene matches. The CDR3 length is 15 residues. DNA for the CDR3: TGTGCCAGCAGTCGGACAGGGGATACTGGAAACACCATATATTTT. It translates to CASSRTGDTGNTIYF.

The chain employs TRBV24-1 and TRBJ2-2, with 11 positions matching TRBD2. V dropped 0 bases and J dropped 3; count of bases not matched to a gene: 2. This CDR3 region has 17 residues. Germline CDR1 KGHDR, CDR2 SFDVKD. This CDR3 reads CATSDLQLAGDTGELFF. CDR3 DNA: TGTGCCACCAGTGATTTGCAACTAGCGGGGGACACCGGGGAGCTGTTTTTT.

The chain joins TRBV6-1 to TRBJ2-3, with TRBD2 matching 9 bases. The V and J ends lost 3 bases and 0 bases, in that order; junction bases with no gene match: 7. CDR1 is MNHNS, CDR2 SASEGT, per germline. This CDR3 is 17 amino acids long. The CDR3 reads CASSEGGLALSTDTQYF. The CDR3 nucleotides are TGTGCCAGCAGTGAGGGAGGACTAGCGCTAAGCACAGATACGCAGTATTTT.

The gene calls are TRBV7-9 and TRBJ1-1; no clear D. The germline V gene encodes CDR1 SEHNR and CDR2 FQNEAQ (reference sequence). V lost 3 bases, J lost 1 base, and 9 bases lay in between. The CDR3 length is 14 residues. CDR3 in amino acids: CASSFTGRNTEAFF. The CDR3 DNA reads TGTGCCAGCAGCTTTACGGGGAGGAACACTGAAGCTTTCTTT.

The rearrangement links TRBV5-5 to TRBJ2-1; 10 positions match TRBD2. The CDR3 contains 19 residues. The J segment lost 2 bases and the V segment lost 2 bases, leaving 13 bases of the junction unmatched. The germline gives CDR1 SGHKS, CDR2 YYEKEE (reference sequence). For the CDR3, the DNA is TGTGCCAGCAGCTTCCCGTGGGGTAGCGGGGGGCAGGCCTACAATGAGCAGTTCTTC. Its translation: CASSFPWGSGGQAYNEQFF. Variable domain in full (rest from reference TRBV5-5 and TRBJ2-1): DAGVTQSPTHLIKTRGQQVTLRCSPISGHKSVSWYQQVLGQGPQFIFQYYEKEERGRGNFPDRFSARQFPNYSSELNVNALLLGDSALYLCASSFPWGSGGQAYNEQFFGPGTRLTVL.

V usage is TRBV24-1 and J usage is TRBJ2-5; TRBD1 matches 7 bases. Germline assignment: CDR1 KGHDR and CDR2 SFDVKD. Germline trimming cut 4 bases from V and 1 base from J; bases unmatched to any gene: 5. This CDR3 has 15 residues. CDR3 sequence reads: CATSDPTGTQETQYF. Here the CDR3 DNA reads TGTGCCACCAGTGACCCGACAGGGACCCAAGAGACCCAGTACTTC.